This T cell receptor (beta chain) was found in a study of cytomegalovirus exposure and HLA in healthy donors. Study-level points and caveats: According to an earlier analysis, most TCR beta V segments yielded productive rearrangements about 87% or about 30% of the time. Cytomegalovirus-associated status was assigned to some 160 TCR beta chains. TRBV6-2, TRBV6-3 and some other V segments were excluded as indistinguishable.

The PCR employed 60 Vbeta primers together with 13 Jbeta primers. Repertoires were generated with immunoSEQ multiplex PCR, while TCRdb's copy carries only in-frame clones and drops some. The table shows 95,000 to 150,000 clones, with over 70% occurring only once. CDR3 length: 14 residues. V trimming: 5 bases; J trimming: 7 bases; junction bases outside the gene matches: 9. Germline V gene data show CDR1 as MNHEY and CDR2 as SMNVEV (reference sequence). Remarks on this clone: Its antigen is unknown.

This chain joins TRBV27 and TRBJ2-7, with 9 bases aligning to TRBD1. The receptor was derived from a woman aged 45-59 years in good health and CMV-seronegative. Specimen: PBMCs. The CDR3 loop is CASSSRDRVAEQYF. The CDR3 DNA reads TGTGCCAGCAGTAGCCGGGACAGGGTCGCTGAGCAGTACTTC.